These T cell receptor beta chains were read from a single sample in a study of molecular identifiers for immune sequencing clone quantification. TCRdb ran MiXCR on the PCR reads and lists one entry per CDR3 protein. The data contain more than 550,000 distinct CDR3 sequences, about 25% of them seen just once; the ten biggest clones take up approximately 0.75%. Source material: naive CD8+ T cells from blood, with Jurkat cell RNA spiked in. Source of these receptors: a human donor in good health. Some libraries in this study had Jurkat cell RNA spiked in. Both conserved end residues are part of each CDR3. The D gene is left open where the match is weak. Only part of the rows carry a size: once, few, many, or a class if the clone is expanded.

TGTGCCAGCAGCAACTACGGGGACCCAACGAATGAGCAGTTCTTC	CASSNYGDPTNEQFF	TRBV7-8	TRBJ2-1	-	many
TGTGCCAGCAGCACTGGGGTAAATAGAAATAGCAATCAGCCCCAGCATTTT	CASSTGVNRNSNQPQHF	TRBV21-1	TRBJ1-5	-	-
TGTGCCAGTAGTATAGGATTAGGGTTAAGCTCCTACAATGAGCAGTTCTTC	CASSIGLGLSSYNEQFF	TRBV19	TRBJ2-1	-	-
TGTGCCAGCAGTTTACGGGAACCCCTGGGCACTGAAGCTTTCTTT	CASSLREPLGTEAFF	TRBV27	TRBJ1-1	-	-
TGTGCCAGCAGGACTACAGGGGGCCTAAGCTCTGGGGCCAACGTCCTGACTTTC	CASRTTGGLSSGANVLTF	TRBV6-2/TRBV6-3	TRBJ2-6	TRBD1	few
TGTGCCAGCTCACCACCCTTCCTCGCAGATACGCAGTATTTT	CASSPPFLADTQYF	TRBV18	TRBJ2-3	-	few
TGTGCCACCAGTGATTTACGGGAAAGCTCCTACAATGAGCAGTTCTTC	CATSDLRESSYNEQFF	TRBV24-1	TRBJ2-1	-	few
TGTGCCAGCAGCTTAGAGGGGTTGCAAACTGAAGCTTTCTTT	CASSLEGLQTEAFF	TRBV7-9	TRBJ1-1	-	many
TGCAGTGCTAGAGATCTCCCCGTCACCGGAGATACGCAGTATTTT	CSARDLPVTGDTQYF	TRBV20-1	TRBJ2-3	-	many
TGCAGCGTTGCCGCTCAGGGAAACTATGGCTACACCTTC	CSVAAQGNYGYTF	TRBV29-1	TRBJ1-2	-	many
TGTGCCAGCAGCAGCCCCGGGGGGTCGAAGGACACTGAAGCTTTCTTT	CASSSPGGSKDTEAFF	TRBV6-6	TRBJ1-1	-	few
TGTGCCAGCAGTCTGCCAACTACAACCTACGAGCAGTACTTC	CASSLPTTTYEQYF	TRBV28	TRBJ2-7	-	many
TGTGCCAGCAGTTCTTGGGGGACAAGCCAGCCCCAGCATTTT	CASSSWGTSQPQHF	TRBV12-3/TRBV12-4	TRBJ1-5	-	few
TGTGCCAGCAGCCAAGGTTCTCTCACGGGACAAAACCAAGAGACCCAGTACTTC	CASSQGSLTGQNQETQYF	TRBV14	TRBJ2-5	-	many
TGCGCCAGCAGCCAAGCCCCGGGACAGTGTTACGAGCAGTACTTC	CASSQAPGQCYEQYF	TRBV4-3	TRBJ2-7	TRBD1	-
TGTGCCAGCAGCTCCCTAGCGGGTGCCTCCTACGAGCAGTACTTC	CASSSLAGASYEQYF	TRBV9	TRBJ2-7	TRBD2	many
TGTGCCAGCAGCCCTAGGACGGATAATGAAAAACTGTTTTTT	CASSPRTDNEKLFF	TRBV7-8	TRBJ1-4	-	-
TGTGCCAGCAGCCCACTGGACGGGGGGATAGAGACCCAGTACTTC	CASSPLDGGIETQYF	TRBV6-6	TRBJ2-5	TRBD2	many
TGTGCCAGCAGCTTAAATGGTAGGGGCACCATGCCCTACGAGCAGTACTTC	CASSLNGRGTMPYEQYF	TRBV11-2	TRBJ2-7	-	few
TGTGCCTGGAGTGTACCCCCCCAGGGAGCGTGGGGAAGCACAGATACGCAGTATTTT	CAWSVPPQGAWGSTDTQYF	TRBV30	TRBJ2-3	-	-
TGTGCCAGCAGCCAGGCGGGGGAGGTCAACACTGAAGCTTTCTTT	CASSQAGEVNTEAFF	TRBV14	TRBJ1-1	-	-
TGTGCCAGTAGTATCATGGGCTATGGCTACACCTTC	CASSIMGYGYTF	TRBV19	TRBJ1-2	-	-
TGTGCCAGCAGCCCTTGGCTGAACACTGAAGCTTTCTTT	CASSPWLNTEAFF	TRBV5-4	TRBJ1-1	-	-
TGTGCCAGCAGCGTCTGGCAGTCCACTGAAGCTTTCTTT	CASSVWQSTEAFF	TRBV9	TRBJ1-1	-	many
TGCGCCAGCAGCCCCTTCTTGAAAGAGACCCAGTACTTC	CASSPFLKETQYF	TRBV4-3	TRBJ2-5	-	few
TGCAGTGCTAGGGGAGGGAGCCCAAGCTCCTACGAGCAGTACTTC	CSARGGSPSSYEQYF	TRBV20-1	TRBJ2-7	TRBD2	many
TGTGCCAGCAGCTATGTGGACAGGGCGTATGCTGAAGCTTTCTTT	CASSYVDRAYAEAFF	TRBV6-2/TRBV6-3	TRBJ1-1	TRBD1	many
TGCAGTGCTGGGGCTAGCGAAAACTCCTACGAGCAGTACTTC	CSAGASENSYEQYF	TRBV20-1	TRBJ2-7	-	-
TGTGCCAGCAGTTACTCGGGACAGATATACACCGGGGAGCTGTTTTTT	CASSYSGQIYTGELFF	TRBV6-2/TRBV6-3	TRBJ2-2	TRBD1	-
TGCAGCGTTGAAGATCGGGGTATAGGTGCTGGCTACACCTTC	CSVEDRGIGAGYTF	TRBV29-1	TRBJ1-2	-	-
TGCAGCACTCCCCCCCCTAACCGGGACAGGGGGCTCGGTGAGCAGTTCTTC	CSTPPPNRDRGLGEQFF	TRBV29-1	TRBJ2-1	TRBD1	-
TGTGCCAGCAGTTTTTACGGGGACTCTGGGGCCAACGTCCTGACTTTC	CASSFYGDSGANVLTF	TRBV12-3/TRBV12-4	TRBJ2-6	-	many
TGCGCCAGCAGCTACGGCGGGGAGACCCAGTACTTC	CASSYGGETQYF	TRBV4-1	TRBJ2-5	-	many
TGTGCCAGCAGTCTCCTAGGACTGAACACTGAAGCTTTCTTT	CASSLLGLNTEAFF	TRBV27	TRBJ1-1	-	many
TGCGCCAGCAGCCAAGAACCTGATACCTCCTACGAGCAGTACTTC	CASSQEPDTSYEQYF	TRBV4-1	TRBJ2-7	-	-
TGTGCCAGCAGCTTACCGGGAGGGCCGTCCATTTACAATGAGCAGTTCTTC	CASSLPGGPSIYNEQFF	TRBV5-3	TRBJ2-1	TRBD2	few
TGTGCCAGCAGTGGCAGGGAGGACTTCTCCTACGAGCAGTACTTC	CASSGREDFSYEQYF	TRBV27	TRBJ2-7	-	few
TGCAGCGTTCGACTGCGGGACAGACCTTACGAGCAGTACTTC	CSVRLRDRPYEQYF	TRBV29-1	TRBJ2-7	-	many
TGTGCCAGCAGCCAAGGAGAAGGGGGATCACCCCTCCACTTT	CASSQGEGGSPLHF	TRBV14	TRBJ1-6	-	-
TGTGCCAGCACCCCGGGACTCGGAACCAAAAACATTCAGTACTTC	CASTPGLGTKNIQYF	TRBV6-6	TRBJ2-4	-	many
TGTGCCAGCAGTTTGGAAGCGGGAGGTGGGGAGCAGTACTTC	CASSLEAGGGEQYF	TRBV27	TRBJ2-7	TRBD2	few
TGTGCCAGTGGTGTTGCGGAAGGGCCAGGCACAGATACGCAGTATTTT	CASGVAEGPGTDTQYF	TRBV19	TRBJ2-3	-	-
TGCGCCAGCCGGGGACAGGTGCATGAATACCTGTTTTTT	CASRGQVHEYLFF	TRBV5-1	TRBJ1-4	TRBD1	-
TGTGCCAGCAGCCAACTACGCGGGGAAAGCACAGATACGCAGTATTTT	CASSQLRGESTDTQYF	TRBV14	TRBJ2-3	-	many
TGTGCCAGCAGCAATCTGGGGGGAGGGCGGGACAGATTCACAGATACGCAGTATTTT	CASSNLGGGRDRFTDTQYF	TRBV28	TRBJ2-3	-	few
TGTGCCAGCAGCGTAAACCCCGAACGAGGCGGATCCTACGAGCAGTACTTC	CASSVNPERGGSYEQYF	TRBV9	TRBJ2-7	-	once
TGTGCCAGCAGTTACTCGAATCGATTCGGGAGGCCCCGGGACGAGCAGTACTTC	CASSYSNRFGRPRDEQYF	TRBV6-5	TRBJ2-7	TRBD2	-
TGCGCCAGCAGTCAATCGAGCCCTAGGAGCTCCTACGAGCAGTACTTC	CASSQSSPRSSYEQYF	TRBV23-1	TRBJ2-7	-	many
TGTGCCAGCAGCTTTGGGACTAGCGGGATAAACGAGCAGTACTTC	CASSFGTSGINEQYF	TRBV9	TRBJ2-7	TRBD2	many
TGTGCCAGCAGCGTAGCCGACGTAGCTCATGAGCAGTTCTTC	CASSVADVAHEQFF	TRBV9	TRBJ2-1	-	few
TGCGCCAGCAGCCAAGAGCCTAGCGGGGTTGAAGATACGCAGTATTTT	CASSQEPSGVEDTQYF	TRBV4-3	TRBJ2-3	TRBD2	once
TGTGCCAGCAGCGATGGTGAGACTATTTACACCGGGGAGCTGTTTTTT	CASSDGETIYTGELFF	TRBV9	TRBJ2-2	-	few
TGTGCCAGCAGTTATTCCCTGACAGGGACAATCTATGGCTACACCTTC	CASSYSLTGTIYGYTF	TRBV12-3/TRBV12-4	TRBJ1-2	TRBD1	many
TGTGCCAGCAGCGGCTGGGAAGACGAGCAGTACTTC	CASSGWEDEQYF	TRBV5-6	TRBJ2-7	-	many
TGCAGTGCTAGAGATAGCCTCGGACAGGTCCAAGCGACCCAGTACTTC	CSARDSLGQVQATQYF	TRBV20-1	TRBJ2-5	TRBD1	-
TGTGCCAGCAGTTATCCGGACGGAAATATCGCTAGCGGGGCGAACACCGGGGAGCTGTTTTTT	CASSYPDGNIASGANTGELFF	TRBV6-2/TRBV6-3	TRBJ2-2	TRBD2	few
TGTGCCAGCAGCAAAGTATGGGCAGGCGAGACTAGCAATCAGCCCCAGCATTTT	CASSKVWAGETSNQPQHF	TRBV21-1	TRBJ1-5	-	few
TGTGCCAGCAGCTGGACCGGGACAGGGGTCCAGCCCCAGCATTTT	CASSWTGTGVQPQHF	TRBV27	TRBJ1-5	TRBD1	-
TGTGCCAGCAGTATCAGGGGCTATAATTCACCCCTCCACTTT	CASSIRGYNSPLHF	TRBV12-3/TRBV12-4	TRBJ1-6	-	few
TGTGCCAGCAGCCAAGACCCGCCAGATACGCAGTATTTT	CASSQDPPDTQYF	TRBV3-1	TRBJ2-3	-	many